Sequencing of this T cell receptor (beta chain) was carried out in a study of shared clonotypes between healthy human individuals (TCRdb year 2020). Some background on the complete study: Three men and two women, aged 18 to 49 years, made up the cohort. For each donor, CD4 naive and CD4 memory were each run on three plates, CD8 naive on two plates, and CD8 memory on one plate. To estimate repertoire size and how much clonotype sharing occurs between individuals, the study deeply sequenced the blood TCR repertoires of roughly 5 healthy adults. To increase sequencing depth and limit assay-specific biases, TCR repertoire library preparation and sequencing were carried out by different laboratories using diverse techniques. Per donor, leukapheresis produced somewhere between about 0.85 and 8.9 billion PBMCs. What the study reported, not specific to this receptor: Compared with non-shared clonotypes, clonotypes shared by all four sorted-subset donors had higher generation probabilities. Even with the large sequencing depth, rarefaction of the sorted-subset datasets indicated that sequencing was incomplete. Based on pairwise subsampling, the degree of clonotype sharing among donors was expected to be affected by sequencing depth. About 5% of naive CD4, 3.5% of naive CD8, 2.3% of memory CD4, and roughly 0.4% of memory CD8 clonotypes were shared across several donors. Naive subsets generally had larger estimated clonotype richness than memory subsets did. Sampling was restricted to blood, and TCR repertoires in tissue are likely to differ from TCR repertoires in blood. The small number of donors limited the genetic and exposure-history diversity represented.

To note about this clone: This clone's antigen is unknown. No much larger clone exists at a distance of one base, and base qualities are not known.

CD8 naive samples were obtained by positive selection for CCR7 among CD45RO-negative cells, yielding a CD45RA+CCR7+ population from which TemRA cells were excluded. Donors were healthy HIV-negative adults with no recently reported acute infections or vaccinations. Only Caucasian adults living in Nashville, Tennessee, USA were represented among the donors. Blood was obtained by leukapheresis, after which PBMCs were separated by Ficoll-Histopaque density gradient centrifugation and cryopreserved in liquid nitrogen vapor phase. Purity and quantity of every magnetically sorted T cell population were checked by analytical flow cytometry. From each sorted fraction, genomic DNA was isolated and quantified by UV absorbance on a Nanodrop 2000c. Using the deep immunoSEQ assay, TCR CDR3 regions were amplified from genomic DNA by multiplex PCR. For each cell subset, the extracted genomic DNA was distributed evenly across all wells of several immunoSEQ 96-well plates, and each plate served as one replicate. For sorted subsets, approximately 210 ng of genomic DNA, equivalent to some 30,000 T cell genomes, went into each replicate PCR. Purified libraries were measured with a Qubit 3.0 fluorometer, size-checked on a Bioanalyzer 2100, and measured again with the KAPA Library Quantification kit. Every immunoSEQ 96-well plate was sequenced on a dedicated single-read 150-cycle Illumina NextSeq 550 flow cell. Turning to the authors' computational methods: The immunoSEQ output contained only junctional sequences without quality scores, so filtering could not match that applied to full-length reads. To assign V/J genes and CDR3, sequences were annotated using PyIR, a Python wrapper for IgBLAST v1.9, with IMGT germline references. Any read was removed if the V/J assignment was weak (E-value above 1e-6), the CDR3 was missing, or the read contained stop codons, out-of-frame junctions, or ambiguous translated residues. V3J clonotypes were defined by identical inferred V gene, J gene, and CDR3 amino acid sequence. The percentage overlap between two repertoires was calculated by dividing the number of shared unique clonotypes by the size of the smaller repertoire. Richness of each repertoire was evaluated using RTK rarefaction, the Chao1 estimator, and Recon v2.1 estimates of unobserved clonotypes. Generation probabilities were computed with OLGA for all TCRbeta clonotypes obtained by the gDNA method from a handful of donors. TCRdb stores this immuneACCESS table with in-frame sequences only. Part of the clones is absent; in the studies checked, under half of the shortfall reflects unresolved V genes, and no reason is known for the rest. D and trimming come from the DNA, and the V and J calls and clone size come from that table. In all, the sample holds over 2 million clones, and roughly 95% of those were seen once. Together, the top ten hold roughly 1% of the sample.

Trimming costs V 5 bases and J 0 bases, and their ends lie 11 bases apart. The germline V gene (reference sequence) sets CDR1 to LNHDA and CDR2 to SQIVND. The CDR3 measures 14 amino acids from cysteine to phenylalanine. Only the CDR3 DNA stays, 42 bases, in frame from base 1. The source of this sequence is a man in his late teens or twenties in good health. This chain joins TRBV19 to TRBJ2-7, with the D gene possibly TRBD1 or TRBD2, each one fitting 5 bases. The sequencing sample was made of naive CD8+ T cells sorted from blood. The sample's cell subset or site, from its label and the paper: CD45RA+CCR7+. Read as DNA, the sequence is TGTGCCAGTAGTGTCTCCGGGGCCTCCTACGAGCAGTACTTC. Its amino acids are CASSVSGASYEQYF. Where the CDR3 stops, the reference TRBV19 and TRBJ2-7 genes take over; the full variable domain is DGGITQSPKYLFRKEGQNVTLSCEQNLNHDAMYWYRQDPGQGLRLIYYSQIVNDFQKGDIAEGYSVSREKKESFPLTVTSAQKNPTAFYLCASSVSGASYEQYFGPGTRLTVT.